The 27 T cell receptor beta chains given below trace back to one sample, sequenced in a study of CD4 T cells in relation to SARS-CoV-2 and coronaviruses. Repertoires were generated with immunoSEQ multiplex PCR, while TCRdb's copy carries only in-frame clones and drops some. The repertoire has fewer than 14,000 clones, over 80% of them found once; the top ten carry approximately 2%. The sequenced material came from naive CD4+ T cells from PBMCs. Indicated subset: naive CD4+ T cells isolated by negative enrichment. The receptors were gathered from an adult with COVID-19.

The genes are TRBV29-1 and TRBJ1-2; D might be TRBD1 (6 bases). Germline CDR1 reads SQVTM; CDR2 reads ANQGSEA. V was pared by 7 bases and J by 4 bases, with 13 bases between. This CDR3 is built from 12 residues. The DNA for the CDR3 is TGCAGCGGGGGGGGCGCCGGCTATGGCTACACCTTC. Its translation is CSGGGAGYGYTF.

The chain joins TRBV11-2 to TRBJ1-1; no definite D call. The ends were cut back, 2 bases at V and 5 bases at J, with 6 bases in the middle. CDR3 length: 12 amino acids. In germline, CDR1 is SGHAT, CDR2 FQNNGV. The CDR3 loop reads CASSLSRTEAFF. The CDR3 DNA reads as TGTGCCAGCAGCTTAAGCCGGACTGAAGCTTTCTTT.

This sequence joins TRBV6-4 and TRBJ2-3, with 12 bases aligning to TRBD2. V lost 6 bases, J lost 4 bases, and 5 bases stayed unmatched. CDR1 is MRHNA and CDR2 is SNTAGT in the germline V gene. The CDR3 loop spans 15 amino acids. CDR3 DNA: TGTGCCAGCAGCCCCCTAGCGGGGGGGTCAGATACGCAGTATTTT. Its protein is CASSPLAGGSDTQYF.

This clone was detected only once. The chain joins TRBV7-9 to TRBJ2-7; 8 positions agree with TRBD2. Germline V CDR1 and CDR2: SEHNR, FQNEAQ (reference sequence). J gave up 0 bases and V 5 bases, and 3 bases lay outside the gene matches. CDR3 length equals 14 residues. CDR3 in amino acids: CASSQRGSSYEQYF. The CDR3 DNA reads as TGTGCCAGCAGCCAGCGGGGGAGCTCCTACGAGCAGTACTTC.

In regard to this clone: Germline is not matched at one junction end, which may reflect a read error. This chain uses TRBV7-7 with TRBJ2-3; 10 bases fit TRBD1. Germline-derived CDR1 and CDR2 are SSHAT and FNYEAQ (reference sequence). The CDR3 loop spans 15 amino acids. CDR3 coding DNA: TGTGCTAGCAGCCCCGGGACAGGGGGCACAGATACGCAGTATTTT. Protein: CASSPGTGGTDTQYF.

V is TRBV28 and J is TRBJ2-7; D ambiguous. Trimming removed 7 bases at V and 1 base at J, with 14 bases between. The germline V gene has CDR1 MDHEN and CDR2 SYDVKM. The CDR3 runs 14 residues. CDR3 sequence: CASIAPGASYEQYF. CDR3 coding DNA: TGTGCCAGCATTGCTCCAGGCGCTTCCTACGAGCAGTACTTC.

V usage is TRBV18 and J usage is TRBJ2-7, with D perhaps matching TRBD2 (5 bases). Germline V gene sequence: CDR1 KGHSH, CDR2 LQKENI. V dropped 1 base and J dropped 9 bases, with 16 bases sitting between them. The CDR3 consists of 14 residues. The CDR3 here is CASSPLRTGMGQYF. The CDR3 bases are TGTGCCAGCTCACCACTCCGGACGGGGATGGGGCAGTACTTC.

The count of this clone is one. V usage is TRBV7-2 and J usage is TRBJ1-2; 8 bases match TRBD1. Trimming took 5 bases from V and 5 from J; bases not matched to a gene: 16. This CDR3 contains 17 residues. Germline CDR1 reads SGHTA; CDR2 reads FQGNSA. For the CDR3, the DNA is TGTGCCAGCAGCCCGCGGACAGGGTATGCACAGGGGTATGGCTACACCTTC. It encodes CASSPRTGYAQGYGYTF.

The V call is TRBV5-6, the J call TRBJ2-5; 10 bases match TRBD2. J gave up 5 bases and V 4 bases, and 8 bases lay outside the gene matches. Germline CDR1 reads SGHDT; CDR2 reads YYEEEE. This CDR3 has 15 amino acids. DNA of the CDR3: TGTGCCAGCAGCCAACGAGCGGGGGGGAGGGAGACCCAGTACTTC. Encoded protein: CASSQRAGGRETQYF.

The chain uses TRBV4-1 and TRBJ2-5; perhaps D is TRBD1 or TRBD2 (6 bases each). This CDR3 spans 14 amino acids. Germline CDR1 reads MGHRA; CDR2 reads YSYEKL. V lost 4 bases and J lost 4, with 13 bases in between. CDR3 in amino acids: CASSPPTGAETQYF. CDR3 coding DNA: TGCGCCAGCAGCCCGCCCACGGGGGCAGAGACCCAGTACTTC.

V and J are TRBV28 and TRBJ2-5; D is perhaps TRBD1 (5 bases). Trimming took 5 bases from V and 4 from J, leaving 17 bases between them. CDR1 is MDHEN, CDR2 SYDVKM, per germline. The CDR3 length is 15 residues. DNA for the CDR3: TGTGCCAGCAGTCTACAGCTCCAGGGTCTAGAGACCCAGTACTTC. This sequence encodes CASSLQLQGLETQYF.

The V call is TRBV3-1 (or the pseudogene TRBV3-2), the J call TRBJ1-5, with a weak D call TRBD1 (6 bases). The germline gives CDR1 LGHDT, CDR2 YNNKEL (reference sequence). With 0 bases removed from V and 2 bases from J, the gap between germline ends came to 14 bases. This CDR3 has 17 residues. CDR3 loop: CASSQDSQGLGNQPQHF. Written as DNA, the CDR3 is TGTGCCAGCAGCCAAGATAGTCAGGGGTTGGGCAATCAGCCCCAGCATTTT.

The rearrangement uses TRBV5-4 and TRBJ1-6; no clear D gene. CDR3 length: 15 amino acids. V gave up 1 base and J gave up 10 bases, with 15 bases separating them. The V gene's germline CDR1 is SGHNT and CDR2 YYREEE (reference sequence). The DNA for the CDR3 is TGTGCCAGCAGCTTGTTCCAGGTTGCGGGGTCACCCCTCCACTTT. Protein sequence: CASSLFQVAGSPLHF.

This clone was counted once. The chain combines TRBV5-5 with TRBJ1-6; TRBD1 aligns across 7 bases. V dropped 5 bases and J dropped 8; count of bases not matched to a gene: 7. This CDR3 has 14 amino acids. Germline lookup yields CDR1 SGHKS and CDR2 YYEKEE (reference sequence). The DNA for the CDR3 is TGTGCCAGCAGTTCCGGGACAGCGCATTCACCCCTCCACTTT. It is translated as CASSSGTAHSPLHF.

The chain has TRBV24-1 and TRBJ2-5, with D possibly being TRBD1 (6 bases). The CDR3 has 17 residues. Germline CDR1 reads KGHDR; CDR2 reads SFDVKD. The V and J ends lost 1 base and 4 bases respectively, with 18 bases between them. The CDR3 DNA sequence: TGTGCCACCAGTGATTTCCCGAACAGGGTAGGGGGAGAGACCCAGTACTTC. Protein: CATSDFPNRVGGETQYF.

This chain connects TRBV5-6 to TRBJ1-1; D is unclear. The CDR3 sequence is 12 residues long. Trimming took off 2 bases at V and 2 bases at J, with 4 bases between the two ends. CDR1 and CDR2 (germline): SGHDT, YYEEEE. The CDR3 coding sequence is TGTGCCAGCAGCTTCCGTAACACTGAAGCTTTCTTT. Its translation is CASSFRNTEAFF.

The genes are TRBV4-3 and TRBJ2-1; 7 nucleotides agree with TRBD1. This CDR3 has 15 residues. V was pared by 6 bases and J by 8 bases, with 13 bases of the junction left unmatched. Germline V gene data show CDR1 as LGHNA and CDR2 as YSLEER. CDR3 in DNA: TGCGCCAGCAGTCGACGACAGGGAGTGATGGATGAGCAGTTCTTC. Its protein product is CASSRRQGVMDEQFF.

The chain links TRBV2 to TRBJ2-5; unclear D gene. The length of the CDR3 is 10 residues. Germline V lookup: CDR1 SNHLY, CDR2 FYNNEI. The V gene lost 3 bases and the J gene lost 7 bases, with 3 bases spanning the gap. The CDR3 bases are TGTGCCAGCAGTGAGGCGACCCAGTACTTC. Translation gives CASSEATQYF.

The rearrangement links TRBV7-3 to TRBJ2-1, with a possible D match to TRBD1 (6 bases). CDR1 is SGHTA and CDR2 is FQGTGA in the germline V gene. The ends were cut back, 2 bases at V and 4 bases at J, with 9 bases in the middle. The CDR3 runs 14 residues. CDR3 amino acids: CASSLDRGYNEQFF. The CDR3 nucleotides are TGTGCCAGCAGCTTAGATAGGGGGTACAATGAGCAGTTCTTC.

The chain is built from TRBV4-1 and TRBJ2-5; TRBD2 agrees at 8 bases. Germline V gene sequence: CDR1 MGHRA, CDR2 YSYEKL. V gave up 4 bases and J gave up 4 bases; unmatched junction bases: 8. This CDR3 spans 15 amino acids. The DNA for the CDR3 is TGCGCCAGCAGCCCATCGGCTAGCGGGCGAGAGACCCAGTACTTC. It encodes CASSPSASGRETQYF.

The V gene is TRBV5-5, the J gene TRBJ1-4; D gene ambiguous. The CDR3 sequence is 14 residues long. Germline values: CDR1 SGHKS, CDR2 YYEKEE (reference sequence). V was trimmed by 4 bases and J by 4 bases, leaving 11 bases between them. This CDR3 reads CASSPGPLNEKLFF. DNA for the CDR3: TGTGCCAGCAGCCCTGGGCCCCTTAATGAAAAACTGTTTTTT.

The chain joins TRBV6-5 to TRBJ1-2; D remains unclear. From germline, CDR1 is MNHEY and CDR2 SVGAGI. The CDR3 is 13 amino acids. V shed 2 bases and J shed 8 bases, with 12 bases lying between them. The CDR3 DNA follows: TGTGCCAGCAGTTACCTACAAGTTGGCGGCTACACCTTC. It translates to CASSYLQVGGYTF.

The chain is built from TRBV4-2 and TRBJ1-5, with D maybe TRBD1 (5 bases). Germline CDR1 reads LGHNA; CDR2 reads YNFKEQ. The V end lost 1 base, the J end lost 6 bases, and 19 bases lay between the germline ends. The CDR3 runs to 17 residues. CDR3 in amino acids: CASSQVEGRGRGQPQHF. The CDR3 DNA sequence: TGTGCCAGCAGCCAAGTGGAAGGACGGGGACGAGGTCAGCCCCAGCATTTT.

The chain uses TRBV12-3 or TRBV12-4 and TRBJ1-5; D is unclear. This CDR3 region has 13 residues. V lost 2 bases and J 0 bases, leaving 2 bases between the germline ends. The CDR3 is CASSLYSNQPQHF. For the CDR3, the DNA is TGTGCCAGCAGTTTATATAGCAATCAGCCCCAGCATTTT.

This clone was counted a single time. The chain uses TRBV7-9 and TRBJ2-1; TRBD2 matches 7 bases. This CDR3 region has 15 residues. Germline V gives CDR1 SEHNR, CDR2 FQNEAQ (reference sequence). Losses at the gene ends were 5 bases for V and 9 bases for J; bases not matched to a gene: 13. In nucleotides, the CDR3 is TGTGCCAGCAGCCACCGGGACTATGGGACCCCTGAGCAGTTCTTC. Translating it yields CASSHRDYGTPEQFF.

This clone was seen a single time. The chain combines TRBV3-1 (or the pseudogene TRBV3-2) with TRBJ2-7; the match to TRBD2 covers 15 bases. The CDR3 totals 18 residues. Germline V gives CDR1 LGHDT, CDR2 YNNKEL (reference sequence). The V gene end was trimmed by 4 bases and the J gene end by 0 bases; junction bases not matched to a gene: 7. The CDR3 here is CASSLGTSGGSSSYEQYF. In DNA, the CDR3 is TGTGCCAGCAGCCTGGGGACTAGCGGGGGGAGTAGCTCCTACGAGCAGTACTTC.

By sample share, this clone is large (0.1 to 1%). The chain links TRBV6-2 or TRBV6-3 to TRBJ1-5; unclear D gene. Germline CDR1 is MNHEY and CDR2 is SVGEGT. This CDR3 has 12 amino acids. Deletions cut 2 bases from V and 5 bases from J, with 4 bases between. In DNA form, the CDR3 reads TGTGCCAGCAGTTACAGAGATCAGCCCCAGCATTTT. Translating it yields CASSYRDQPQHF.